Listed here are 24 T cell receptor beta chains from one sample, sequenced in a study of T cells in women clearing cervical HPV infection. Using immunoSEQ multiplex PCR, the repertoire was profiled, and TCRdb retains in-frame clones only, with some absent. The sample includes fewer than 30,000 clones. The sample consisted of blood buffy coat. The source of these receptors is a woman between 18 and 69 years old with a cervical HPV16 infection that either progressed to CIN3+ or cleared (not recorded which).

Incomplete CDR3 DNA: TGTGCCAGCTCACTGAGCCGGGACAGGGGTCGTTCGGGC. Translation: CASSLSRDRGRSG. Given in full, the CDR3 is CASSLSRDRGRSGYTF. The chain combines TRBV18 with TRBJ1-2, with TRBD1 matching 10 bases. The read halts 3 residues ahead of the CDR3 end, with the missing end drawn from the germline J gene. CDR1 and CDR2 (germline): KGHSH, LQKENI. This CDR3 has 16 amino acids.

Of note for this clone: The CDR3 end is not reached by the read, which stops 3 residues before it; the germline J gene fills it in. This chain joins TRBV7-9 and TRBJ1-2, with no clear D. The CDR3 has 13 amino acids. CDR1 SEHNR and CDR2 FQNEAQ come from the germline V gene (reference sequence). The CDR3 loop reads CASSSVTEGDYTF. The DNA read from the CDR3 is TGTGCCAGCAGCTCCGTTACTGAGGGCGAC.

Comment on this clone: The observed sequence ends 3 residues before the CDR3 terminus, with the missing tail filled in from the germline J gene. The chain recombines TRBV5-1 with TRBJ2-1; 7 bases are shared with TRBD1. The CDR3 spans 15 residues. V lost 2 bases and J lost 8; bases outside the gene matches: 10. Germline lookup yields CDR1 SGHRS and CDR2 YFSETQ. The CDR3 reads CASSFEGAQMHEQFF. The sequenced CDR3 bases are TGCGCCAGCAGCTTCGAGGGGGCACAGATGCATGAG. Based on the CDR3 plus reference TRBV5-1 and TRBJ2-1, the full variable domain is KAGVTQTPRYLIKTRGQQVTLSCSPISGHRSVSWYQQTPGQGLQFLFEYFSETQRNKGNFPGRFSGRQFSNSRSEMNVSTLELGDSALYLCASSFEGAQMHEQFFGPGTRLTVL.

Comments on this clone: Read sequence stops 3 residues before the CDR3 end, and the germline J gene provides the missing end. The V gene is TRBV20-1, the J gene TRBJ1-6; 8 nucleotides agree with TRBD1. CDR1 and CDR2 from the germline V gene are DFQATT and SNEGSKA (reference sequence). There are 15 residues in the CDR3. Trimming cost V 5 bases and J 8 bases; bases outside gene matches: 11. The sequenced part of the CDR3 DNA is TGCAGTGCTGGCCCGGGACAGGCTTTGTATTCACCC. Its translation: CSAGPGQALYSP. The full CDR3 sequence reads CSAGPGQALYSPLHF.

Comment on this clone: The CDR3 end falls 3 residues outside the read, so it is completed with the germline J gene. The gene calls are TRBV20-1 and TRBJ1-6; D possibly corresponds to TRBD1 (5 bases). Between the trimmed V and J ends, which lost 1 base and 8 bases, there was a span of 12 bases. The CDR3 length is 14 residues. CDR1 and CDR2 (germline): DFQATT, SNEGSKA (reference sequence). CDR3 amino acids: CSARGGTAYSPLHF. The part of the CDR3 DNA that was read is TGCAGTGCTAGAGGGGGGACTGCCTATTCACCC.

Concerning this clone: Read data end 3 residues before the CDR3 end; the end is taken from the germline J gene. The genes are TRBV18 and TRBJ2-3; D is ambiguous. The CDR3 spans 14 residues. Trimming took off 3 bases at V and 6 bases at J, with 13 bases between the two ends. Germline CDR1 KGHSH, CDR2 LQKENI. CDR3 bases read: TGTGCCAGCTCACCTCAGGCCAGTTCGGATACG. Its translation: CASSPQASSDT. The full CDR3 protein is CASSPQASSDTQYF.

A word on this clone: The read is 3 residues too short to cover the CDR3 end, so that end is filled in from the germline J gene. V usage is TRBV13 and J usage is TRBJ2-7, with D perhaps given as TRBD1 or TRBD2 (5 bases each). This CDR3 has 14 residues. Germline CDR1 reads PRHDT; CDR2 reads FYEKMQ (reference sequence). V lost 1 base and J 3 bases, leaving 10 bases between the germline ends. The part of the CDR3 DNA that was read is TGTGCCAGCAGCTTAGAAACAGGAGGCTACGAG. Translating gives CASSLETGGYE. The entire CDR3 sequence reads CASSLETGGYEQYF.

This clone is deemed medium-sized by its frequency. Read data end 3 residues before the CDR3 end; the end is taken from the germline J gene. V and J are TRBV6-1 and TRBJ1-2, with 11 bases matching TRBD1. The CDR3 is 16 residues long. Trimming removed 0 bases from V and 7 bases from J; junction bases left unmatched: 7. The V gene's germline CDR1 is MNHNS and CDR2 SASEGT. CDR3 region: CASSEAHFGTGGGYTF. The CDR3 bases that were read are TGTGCCAGCAGTGAAGCGCATTTCGGGACAGGGGGTGGC.

As for this clone: The read halts 3 residues ahead of the CDR3 end, with the missing end drawn from the germline J gene. The chain is built from TRBV23-1 and TRBJ2-5, with 7 positions matching TRBD1. TRBV23-1 is classed as an ORF, of uncertain function. The CDR3 runs to 16 residues. Trimming took 10 bases from V and 4 from J; bases not matched to a gene: 18. The CDR3 reads CAKPPGQPGSRETQYF. The DNA read from the CDR3 is TGCGCCAAACCCCCGGGACAGCCTGGCTCGCGAGAGACC.

To note about this clone: The read halts 3 residues ahead of the CDR3 end, with the missing end drawn from the germline J gene. The chain employs TRBV2 and TRBJ1-2, with 9 bases that match TRBD1. V shed 6 bases and J 5 bases; nucleotides not matched to a gene: 7. The germline gives CDR1 SNHLY, CDR2 FYNNEI. This CDR3 has 14 amino acids. The CDR3 bases that were read are TGTGCCAGCAGGCCCGAGACAGGGGGATATGGC. Protein: CASRPETGGYG. The CDR3, in full, reads CASRPETGGYGYTF.

As regards this clone: The CDR3 goes on 3 residues after the read ends, and that part is filled in from the germline J gene. V is TRBV2 and J is TRBJ1-4; D is ambiguous. The germline V gene has CDR1 SNHLY and CDR2 FYNNEI. This CDR3 has 15 residues. Trimming left V 7 bases short and J 10 bases short, with 22 bases between. CDR3 DNA, as far as it was read: TGTGCCAGCATGCCCAGAGCCGGGGAAGCGGGAAAA. Translating it yields CASMPRAGEAGK. The entire CDR3 is CASMPRAGEAGKLFF.

As to this clone: The CDR3 extends 3 residues past the end of the read, so its final part is completed from the germline J gene. The chain links TRBV2 to TRBJ1-5; D not certain. The CDR3 spans 16 residues. The V end lost 5 bases, the J end lost 7 bases, and 21 bases lay between the germline ends. The germline V gene encodes CDR1 SNHLY and CDR2 FYNNEI. The sequenced CDR3 bases are TGTGCCAGCAGTCCCCAGGTACCGGAATCCGGCCAGCCC. Its protein is CASSPQVPESGQP. The CDR3 reads in full as CASSPQVPESGQPQHF.

Notes on this clone: The read ends 3 residues before the CDR3 terminus; that terminus is restored from the germline J gene. The chain has TRBV5-6 and TRBJ2-2, with TRBD2 as a possible D gene (7 bases). The CDR3 totals 15 residues. CDR1 is SGHDT, CDR2 YYEEEE, per germline. CDR3 DNA, as far as it was read: TGTGCCAGCAGATACTGGGGGGGCGTCGGTGAAAAG. Translation: CASRYWGGVGEK. In full, the CDR3 reads CASRYWGGVGEKLFF.

Concerning this clone itself: The CDR3 end falls 3 residues outside the read, so it is completed with the germline J gene. This rearrangement joins TRBV2 to TRBJ1-2; 8 bases align to TRBD1. This CDR3 is 13 amino acids long. The germline CDR1 and CDR2 sequences are SNHLY and FYNNEI. V dropped 6 bases and J dropped 7; count of bases not matched to a gene: 7. The covered CDR3 bases are TGTGCCAGCAGCCTAGAGACAGGGGTTGGC. Translation: CASSLETGVG. The whole CDR3 region reads CASSLETGVGYTF.

Remarks on this clone: With the read ending 3 residues before the CDR3 end, the germline J gene is used to fill in that end. The V and J genes are TRBV20-1 and TRBJ1-2, with D possibly matching TRBD1 (5 bases). The CDR3 consists of 13 residues. The germline V gene has CDR1 DFQATT and CDR2 SNEGSKA (reference sequence). The chain's CDR3 is CSAFSGRDETYTF. The sequenced CDR3 bases are TGCAGTGCTTTTAGCGGGAGGGACGAGACC.

Note on this clone: Sequencing ends 3 residues short of the CDR3 end; the germline J gene provides the rest. This chain links TRBV24-1 with TRBJ2-3; TRBD2 agrees at 12 bases. With 3 bases clipped from V and 4 bases from J, the junction kept 7 bases outside the gene matches. Germline V lookup: CDR1 KGHDR, CDR2 SFDVKD. This CDR3 region has 17 residues. CDR3 bases read: TGTGCCACCAGTGATACTCTAGCGGGAGGGCAAGCAGATACG. Its protein product is CATSDTLAGGQADT. In full, the CDR3 reads CATSDTLAGGQADTQYF.

Of note for this clone: The read terminates 3 residues ahead of where the CDR3 ends, so the germline J gene completes it. V and J are TRBV5-6 and TRBJ1-1; maybe TRBD1 (6 bases). This CDR3 has 13 residues. CDR1 SGHDT and CDR2 YYEEEE come from the germline V gene. Trimming pared 7 bases from V and 5 bases from J, leaving 15 bases between. The CDR3 loop reads CASRLGRGTEAFF. The DNA read from the CDR3 is TGTGCCAGCCGCCTGGGGAGGGGGACTGAA. The full variable domain, its missing parts supplied by reference TRBV5-6 and TRBJ1-1, is DAGVTQSPTHLIKTRGQQVTLRCSPKSGHDTVSWYQQALGQGPQFIFQYYEEEERQRGNFPDRFSGHQFPNYSSELNVNALLLGDSALYLCASRLGRGTEAFFGQGTRLTVV.

As to this clone: The sequenced fragment ends 3 residues before the CDR3 boundary, so the rest is inferred from the germline J gene. V usage is TRBV2 and J usage is TRBJ1-3; no clear D. V was clipped by 7 bases and J by 2 bases, with 15 bases between them. The CDR3 is 15 amino acids. CDR1 and CDR2 (germline): SNHLY, FYNNEI. Partial CDR3 DNA: TGTGCCAGCATAGCGTGGATTTCCACTGGAAACACC. This translates into CASIAWISTGNT. The full-length CDR3 reads as CASIAWISTGNTIYF.

About this clone itself: The junction differs from germline at one of its ends, possibly a read error. The CDR3 end lies 3 residues beyond the end of the read and is filled in from the germline J gene. Additional DNA sequences in this sample encode the identical CDR3. The gene calls are TRBV2 and TRBJ1-2; maybe TRBD1 (5 bases). This CDR3 has 12 residues. CDR1 and CDR2 (germline): SNHLY, FYNNEI. The sequenced part of the CDR3 DNA is TGTGCCAGCAATGATGACAGCTATGGT. Its translation is CASNDDSYG. The entire CDR3 sequence reads CASNDDSYGYTF.

As concerns this clone: The CDR3 goes on 3 residues after the read ends, and that part is filled in from the germline J gene. This sequence joins TRBV5-1 and TRBJ2-5; D perhaps matches TRBD2 (6 bases). Trimming removed 1 base at V and 3 bases at J, with 13 bases between. This CDR3 region has 15 residues. The germline CDR1 and CDR2 sequences are SGHRS and YFSETQ. This chain's CDR3 is CASSLYGGVEETQYF. The covered CDR3 bases are TGCGCCAGCAGCTTGTACGGCGGGGTGGAAGAGACC.

About this clone itself: The CDR3 is cut off 3 residues early in the read; its end comes from the germline J gene. The chain links TRBV10-3 to TRBJ2-1; possible D gene TRBD2, 6 bases. The germline V and J ends were trimmed by 8 bases and 0 bases, with 14 bases remaining between them. This CDR3 is built from 15 residues. CDR1 and CDR2 from the germline V gene are ENHRY and SYGVKD. The CDR3 reads CAIHISGSSYNEQFF. CDR3 DNA, as far as it was read: TGTGCCATCCATATTAGCGGTAGCTCCTACAATGAG.

As for this clone: The read terminates 3 residues before the CDR3 end, so the remaining end is supplied by the germline J gene. The rearrangement joins TRBV19 to TRBJ2-2; 7 bases are a match to TRBD1. The CDR3 runs 15 residues. The germline CDR1 and CDR2 sequences are LNHDA and SQIVND (reference sequence). V trimming: 5 bases; J trimming: 0 bases; junction bases outside the gene matches: 3. CDR3 DNA (partial): TGTGCCAGTAGTCCACAGGGGACGAACACCGGGGAG. Translation gives CASSPQGTNTGE. The whole CDR3 protein is CASSPQGTNTGELFF.

On this clone: The CDR3 goes on 3 residues after the read ends, and that part is filled in from the germline J gene. Other DNA sequences from this sample encode an identical CDR3 as well. The chain uses TRBV7-9 and TRBJ2-1; D remains unclear. In germline, CDR1 is SEHNR, CDR2 FQNEAQ (reference sequence). V lost 1 base to trimming and J lost 6 bases, with 4 bases between them. CDR3 length: 12 residues. The part of the CDR3 DNA that was read is TGTGCCAGCAGCTTAGGCAGCAATGAG. It specifies CASSLGSNE. The whole CDR3 region reads CASSLGSNEQFF.

As to this clone: The read stops 3 residues short of the end of the CDR3; the missing end is completed from the germline J gene. V is TRBV5-1 and J is TRBJ2-5, with D possibly being TRBD1 (5 bases). The CDR3 is 13 residues long. The V end lost 2 bases, the J end lost 2 bases, and 7 bases lay between the germline ends. Germline V gene data show CDR1 as SGHRS and CDR2 as YFSETQ. CDR3 protein: CASSFDRQETQYF. CDR3 bases read: TGCGCCAGCAGCTTCGACAGACAAGAGACC.